The T cell receptor beta chain under discussion was sequenced for a study of CD8 T cells in ankylosing spondylitis. Notes on the study in general: Made up of several highly homologous variants, a TCR beta motif appeared characteristic of ankylosing spondylitis blood. Earlier reports found some motif variants in synovial fluid and blood in reactive arthritis.

This clonotype was detected ten times or more. The antigen remains unidentified. As the method for making TCR beta libraries, quantitative 5'-RACE with molecular barcodes was used. MiXCR was run by TCRdb on the 5' RACE reads, yielding one entry per CDR3 protein. The table records approximately 220,000 distinct CDR3 sequences, roughly 24% of them present only once. Between the trimmed V and J ends, which lost 2 bases and 2 bases, there was a span of 14 bases. The CDR3 contains 15 residues. The germline V gene has CDR1 SGHRS and CDR2 YFSETQ. This receptor was identified in a male donor with ankylosing spondylitis or in good health (not recorded which). The source material was blood, either unsorted or a sorted T cell fraction (not recorded which). The chain joins TRBV5-1 to TRBJ2-7; D unresolved. CDR3 amino acids: CASSFETVRAYEQYF. The CDR3 DNA is TGCGCCAGCAGCTTTGAGACGGTAAGAGCCTACGAGCAGTACTTC.